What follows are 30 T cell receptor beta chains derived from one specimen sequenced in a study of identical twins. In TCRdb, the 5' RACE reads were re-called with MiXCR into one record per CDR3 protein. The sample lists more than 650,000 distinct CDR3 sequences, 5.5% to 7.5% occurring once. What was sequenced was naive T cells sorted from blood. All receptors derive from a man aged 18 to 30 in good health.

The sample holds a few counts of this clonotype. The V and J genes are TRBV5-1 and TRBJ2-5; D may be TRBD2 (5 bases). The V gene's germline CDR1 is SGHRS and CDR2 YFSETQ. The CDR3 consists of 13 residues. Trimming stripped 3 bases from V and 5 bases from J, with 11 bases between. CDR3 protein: CASSSPRGETQYF. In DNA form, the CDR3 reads TGCGCCAGCAGCTCCCCCCGCGGGGAGACCCAGTACTTC.

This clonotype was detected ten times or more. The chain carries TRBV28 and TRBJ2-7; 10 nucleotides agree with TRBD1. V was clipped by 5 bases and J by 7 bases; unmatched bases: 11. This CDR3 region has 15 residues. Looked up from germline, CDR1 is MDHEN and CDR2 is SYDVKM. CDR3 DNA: TGTGCCAGCAGTCTAATGTCCGGGACAGGGGTTGAGCAGTACTTC. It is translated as CASSLMSGTGVEQYF.

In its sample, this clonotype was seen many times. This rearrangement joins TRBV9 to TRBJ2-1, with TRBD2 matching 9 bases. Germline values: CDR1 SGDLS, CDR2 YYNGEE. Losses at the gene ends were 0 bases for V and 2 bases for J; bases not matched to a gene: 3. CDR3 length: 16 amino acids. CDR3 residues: CASSVASGTTYNEQFF. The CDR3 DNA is TGTGCCAGCAGCGTAGCTAGCGGGACAACCTACAATGAGCAGTTCTTC.

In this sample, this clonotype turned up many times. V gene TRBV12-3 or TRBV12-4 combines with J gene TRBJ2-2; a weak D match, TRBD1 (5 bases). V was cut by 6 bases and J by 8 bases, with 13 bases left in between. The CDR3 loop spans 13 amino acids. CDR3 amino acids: CASRETEKGELFF. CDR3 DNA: TGTGCCAGCAGAGAGACAGAGAAGGGGGAGCTGTTTTTT.

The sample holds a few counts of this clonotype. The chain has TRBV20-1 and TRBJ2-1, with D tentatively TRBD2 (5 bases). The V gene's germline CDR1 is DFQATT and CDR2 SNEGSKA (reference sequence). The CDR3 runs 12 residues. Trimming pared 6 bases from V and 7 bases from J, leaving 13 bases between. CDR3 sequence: CSAARGGNEQFF. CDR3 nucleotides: TGCAGTGCAGCCCGAGGCGGGAATGAGCAGTTCTTC.

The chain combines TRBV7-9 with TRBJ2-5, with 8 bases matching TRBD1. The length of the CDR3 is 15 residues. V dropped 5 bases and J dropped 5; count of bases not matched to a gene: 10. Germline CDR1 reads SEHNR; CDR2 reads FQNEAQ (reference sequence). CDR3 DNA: TGTGCCAGCAGCCGCGGACAGGGCATTGGGGAGACCCAGTACTTC. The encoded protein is CASSRGQGIGETQYF.

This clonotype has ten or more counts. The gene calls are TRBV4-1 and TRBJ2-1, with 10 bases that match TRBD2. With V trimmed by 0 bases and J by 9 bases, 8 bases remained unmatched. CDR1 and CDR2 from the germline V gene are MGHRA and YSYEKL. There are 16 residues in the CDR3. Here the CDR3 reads CASSQDRLAGVGEQFF. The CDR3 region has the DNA TGCGCCAGCAGCCAAGATCGGCTAGCGGGAGTAGGTGAGCAGTTCTTC.

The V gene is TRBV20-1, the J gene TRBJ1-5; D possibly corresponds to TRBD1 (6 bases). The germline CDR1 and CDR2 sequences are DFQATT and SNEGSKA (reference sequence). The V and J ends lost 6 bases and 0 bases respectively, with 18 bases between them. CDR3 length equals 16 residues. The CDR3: CSALDSHFYSNQPQHF. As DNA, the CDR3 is TGCAGTGCCCTGGACAGCCACTTTTATAGCAATCAGCCCCAGCATTTT.

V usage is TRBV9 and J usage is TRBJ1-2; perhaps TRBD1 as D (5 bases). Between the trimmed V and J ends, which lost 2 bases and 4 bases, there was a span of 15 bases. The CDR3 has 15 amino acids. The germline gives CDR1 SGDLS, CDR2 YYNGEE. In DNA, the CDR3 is TGTGCCAGCAGCGTCCTACCGCCCGGGGGCTATGGCTACACCTTC. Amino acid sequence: CASSVLPPGGYGYTF.

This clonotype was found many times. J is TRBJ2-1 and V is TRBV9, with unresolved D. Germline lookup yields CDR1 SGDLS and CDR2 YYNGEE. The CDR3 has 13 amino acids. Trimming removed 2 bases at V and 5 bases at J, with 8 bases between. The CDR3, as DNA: TGTGCCAGCAGCGTCAGGCAAAACAATGAGCAGTTCTTC. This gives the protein CASSVRQNNEQFF. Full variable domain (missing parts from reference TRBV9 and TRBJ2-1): DSGVTQTPKHLITATGQRVTLRCSPRSGDLSVYWYQQSLDQGLQFLIQYYNGEERAKGNILERFSAQQFPDLHSELNLSSLELGDSALYFCASSVRQNNEQFFGPGTRLTVL.

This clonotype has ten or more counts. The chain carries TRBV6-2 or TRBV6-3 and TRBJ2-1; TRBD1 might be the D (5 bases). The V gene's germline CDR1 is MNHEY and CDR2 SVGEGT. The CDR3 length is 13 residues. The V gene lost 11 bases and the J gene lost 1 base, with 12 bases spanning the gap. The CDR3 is CAVQGWSYNEQFF. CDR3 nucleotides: TGTGCCGTTCAGGGTTGGTCCTACAATGAGCAGTTCTTC.

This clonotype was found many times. The CDR3 DNA reads TGTGCCAGCAGTTCCCTTCGTGGACTTGAGATCATTCAGTACTTC. This translates into CASSSLRGLEIIQYF. V usage is TRBV12-3 or TRBV12-4 and J usage is TRBJ2-4; tentative D call: TRBD2 (5 bases). V lost 4 bases, J lost 9 bases, and 19 bases lay in between. The CDR3 is made up of 15 amino acids.

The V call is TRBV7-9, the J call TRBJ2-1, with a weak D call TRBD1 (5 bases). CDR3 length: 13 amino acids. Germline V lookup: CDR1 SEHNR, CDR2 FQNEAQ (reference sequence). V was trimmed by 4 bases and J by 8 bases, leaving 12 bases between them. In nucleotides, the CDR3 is TGTGCCAGCAGCTGGACCCAAGGGGATGAGCAGTTCTTC. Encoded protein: CASSWTQGDEQFF.

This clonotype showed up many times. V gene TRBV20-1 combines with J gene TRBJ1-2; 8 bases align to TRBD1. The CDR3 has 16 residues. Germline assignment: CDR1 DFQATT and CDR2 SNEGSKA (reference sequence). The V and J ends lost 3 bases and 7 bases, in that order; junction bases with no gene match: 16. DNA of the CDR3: TGCAGTGCTAGGGGGGACCGGACAGGGCAAAGGGGTGGCTACACCTTC. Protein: CSARGDRTGQRGGYTF.

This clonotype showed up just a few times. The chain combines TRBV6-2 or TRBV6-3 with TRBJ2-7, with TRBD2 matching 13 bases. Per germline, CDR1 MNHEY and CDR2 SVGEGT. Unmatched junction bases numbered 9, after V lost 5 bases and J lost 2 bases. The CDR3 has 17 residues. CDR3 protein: CASSLRRTSGSTYEQYF. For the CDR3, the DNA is TGTGCCAGCAGTCTTCGGCGGACTAGCGGGAGCACCTACGAGCAGTACTTC.

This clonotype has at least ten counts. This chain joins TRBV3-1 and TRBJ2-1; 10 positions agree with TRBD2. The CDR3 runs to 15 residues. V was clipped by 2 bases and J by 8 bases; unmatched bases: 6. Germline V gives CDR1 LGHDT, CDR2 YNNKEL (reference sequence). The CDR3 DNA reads TGTGCCAGCAGCCAATCTAGCGGGAGATCTTATGAGCAGTTCTTC. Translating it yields CASSQSSGRSYEQFF.

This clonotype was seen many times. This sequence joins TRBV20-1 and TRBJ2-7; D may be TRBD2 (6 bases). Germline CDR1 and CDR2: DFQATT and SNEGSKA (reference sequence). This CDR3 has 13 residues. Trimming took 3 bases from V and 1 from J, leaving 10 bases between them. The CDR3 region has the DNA TGCAGTGCTAGCGGGAGAGAGTCCTACGAGCAGTACTTC. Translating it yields CSASGRESYEQYF.

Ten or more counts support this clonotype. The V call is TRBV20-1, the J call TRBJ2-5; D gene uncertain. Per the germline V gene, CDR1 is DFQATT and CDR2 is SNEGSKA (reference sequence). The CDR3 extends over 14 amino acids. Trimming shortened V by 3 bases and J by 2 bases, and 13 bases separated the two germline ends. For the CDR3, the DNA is TGCAGTGCTAGCCCCCTGGGATTTCAAGAGACCCAGTACTTC. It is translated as CSASPLGFQETQYF.

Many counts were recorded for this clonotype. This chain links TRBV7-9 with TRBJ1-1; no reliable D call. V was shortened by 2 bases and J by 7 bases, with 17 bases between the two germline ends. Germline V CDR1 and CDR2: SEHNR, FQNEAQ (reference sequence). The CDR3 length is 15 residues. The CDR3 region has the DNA TGTGCCAGCAGCTTATCCCATATCGGCAGCCGTGAAGCTTTCTTT. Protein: CASSLSHIGSREAFF.

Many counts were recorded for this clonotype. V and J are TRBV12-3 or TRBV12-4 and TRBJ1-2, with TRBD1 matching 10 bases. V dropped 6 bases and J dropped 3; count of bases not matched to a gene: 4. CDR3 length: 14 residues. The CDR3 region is CASRRQGAYYGYTF. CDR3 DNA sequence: TGTGCCAGCAGACGACAGGGGGCCTACTATGGCTACACCTTC.

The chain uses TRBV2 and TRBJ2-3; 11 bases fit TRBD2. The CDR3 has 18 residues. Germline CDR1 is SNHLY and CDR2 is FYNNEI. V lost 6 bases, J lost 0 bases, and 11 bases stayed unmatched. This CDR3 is CASSPTSGATYSTDTQYF. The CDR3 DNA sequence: TGTGCCAGCAGCCCGACTAGCGGGGCAACTTATAGCACAGATACGCAGTATTTT.

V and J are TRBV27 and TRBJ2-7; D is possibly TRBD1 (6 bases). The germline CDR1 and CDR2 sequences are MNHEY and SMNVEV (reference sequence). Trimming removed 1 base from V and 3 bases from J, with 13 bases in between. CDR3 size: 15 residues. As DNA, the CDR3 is TGTGCCAGCAGTTTATATGGGGGCGCCGGCTACGAGCAGTACTTC. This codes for CASSLYGGAGYEQYF.

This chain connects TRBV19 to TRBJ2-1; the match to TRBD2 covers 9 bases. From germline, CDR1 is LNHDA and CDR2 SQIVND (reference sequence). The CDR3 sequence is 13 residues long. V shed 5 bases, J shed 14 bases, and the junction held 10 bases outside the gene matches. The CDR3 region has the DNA TGTGCCAGTAGTGACCGGACTAGCGACCCTAAGTTCTTC. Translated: CASSDRTSDPKFF.

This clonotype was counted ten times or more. The CDR3 nucleotides are TGCAGCGTTGAAGTCGTCGGAGATGGCTACACCTTC. It is translated as CSVEVVGDGYTF. This sequence joins TRBV29-1 and TRBJ1-2; D is unclear. Trimming left V 1 base short and J 6 bases short, with 9 bases between. Germline lookup yields CDR1 SQVTM and CDR2 ANQGSEA. The CDR3 totals 12 residues.

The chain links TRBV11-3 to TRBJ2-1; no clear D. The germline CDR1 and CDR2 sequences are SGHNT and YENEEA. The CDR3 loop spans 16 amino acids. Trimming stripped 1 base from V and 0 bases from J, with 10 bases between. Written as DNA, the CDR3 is TGTGCCAGCAGCTTAGGAGGTGTACCCTCCTACAATGAGCAGTTCTTC. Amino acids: CASSLGGVPSYNEQFF. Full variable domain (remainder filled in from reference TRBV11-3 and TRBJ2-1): EAGVVQSPRYKIIEKKQPVAFWCNPISGHNTLYWYLQNLGQGPELLIRYENEEAVDDSQLPKDRFSAERLKGVDSTLKIQPAELGDSAVYLCASSLGGVPSYNEQFFGPGTRLTVL.

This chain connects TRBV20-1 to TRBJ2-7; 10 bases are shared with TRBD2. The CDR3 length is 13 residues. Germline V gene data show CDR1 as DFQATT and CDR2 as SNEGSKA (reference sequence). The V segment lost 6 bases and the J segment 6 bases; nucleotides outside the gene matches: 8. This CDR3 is CSASSGRALEQYF. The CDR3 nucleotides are TGCAGTGCCTCGAGCGGGAGGGCCCTCGAGCAGTACTTC.

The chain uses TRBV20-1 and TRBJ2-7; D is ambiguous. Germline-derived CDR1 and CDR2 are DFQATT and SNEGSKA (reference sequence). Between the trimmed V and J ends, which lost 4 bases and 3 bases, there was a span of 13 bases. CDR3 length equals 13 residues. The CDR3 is CSATPATYYEQYF. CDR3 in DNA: TGCAGTGCTACTCCGGCGACCTACTACGAGCAGTACTTC.

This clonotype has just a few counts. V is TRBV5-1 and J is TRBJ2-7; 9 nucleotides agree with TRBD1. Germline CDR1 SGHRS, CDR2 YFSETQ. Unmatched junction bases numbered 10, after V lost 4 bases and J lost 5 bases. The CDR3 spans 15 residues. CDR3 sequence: CASSLRYRGLDEQYF. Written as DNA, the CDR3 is TGCGCCAGCAGCCTGCGGTACAGGGGGCTCGACGAGCAGTACTTC.

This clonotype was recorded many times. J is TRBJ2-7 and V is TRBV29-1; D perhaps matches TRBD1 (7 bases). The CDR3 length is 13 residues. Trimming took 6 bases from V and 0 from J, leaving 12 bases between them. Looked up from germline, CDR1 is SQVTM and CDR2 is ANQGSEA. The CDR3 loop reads CSVGQGGSYEQYF. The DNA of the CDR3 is TGCAGCGTAGGGCAGGGGGGCTCCTACGAGCAGTACTTC.

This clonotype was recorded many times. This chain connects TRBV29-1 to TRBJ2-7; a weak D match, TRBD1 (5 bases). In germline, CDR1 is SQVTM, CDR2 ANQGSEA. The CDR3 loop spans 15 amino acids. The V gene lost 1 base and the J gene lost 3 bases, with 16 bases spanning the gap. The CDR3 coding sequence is TGCAGCGTTGAAGTGGTTGACAGCCTAGACTACGAGCAGTACTTC. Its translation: CSVEVVDSLDYEQYF.